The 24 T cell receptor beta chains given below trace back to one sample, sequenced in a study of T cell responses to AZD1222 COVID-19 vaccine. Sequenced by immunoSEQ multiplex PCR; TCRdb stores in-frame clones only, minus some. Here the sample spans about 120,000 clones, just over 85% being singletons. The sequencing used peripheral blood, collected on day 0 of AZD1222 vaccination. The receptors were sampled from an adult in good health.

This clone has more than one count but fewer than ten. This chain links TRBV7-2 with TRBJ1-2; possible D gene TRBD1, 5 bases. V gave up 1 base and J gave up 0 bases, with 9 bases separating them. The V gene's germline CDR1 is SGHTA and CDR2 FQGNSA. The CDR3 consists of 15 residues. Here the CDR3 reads CASSLEGSPNYGYTF. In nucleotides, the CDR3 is TGTGCCAGCAGCTTAGAGGGGTCCCCTAACTATGGCTACACCTTC.

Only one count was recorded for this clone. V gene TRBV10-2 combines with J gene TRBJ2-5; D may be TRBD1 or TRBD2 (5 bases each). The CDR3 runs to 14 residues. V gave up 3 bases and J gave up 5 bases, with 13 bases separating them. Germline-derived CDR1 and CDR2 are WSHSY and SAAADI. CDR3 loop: CASSDFGGSETQYF. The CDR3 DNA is TGCGCCAGCAGTGATTTTGGGGGATCGGAGACCCAGTACTTC.

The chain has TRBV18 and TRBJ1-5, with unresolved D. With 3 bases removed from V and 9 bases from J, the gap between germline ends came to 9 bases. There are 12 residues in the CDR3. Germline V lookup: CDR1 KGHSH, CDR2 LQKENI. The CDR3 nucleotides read TGTGCCAGCTCACCGGTTAGTTCGCCCCAGCATTTT. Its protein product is CASSPVSSPQHF. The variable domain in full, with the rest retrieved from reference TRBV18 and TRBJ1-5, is NAGVMQNPRHLVRRRGQEARLRCSPMKGHSHVYWYRQLPEEGLKFMVYLQKENIIDESGMPKERFSAEFPKEGPSILRIQQVVRGDSAAYFCASSPVSSPQHFGDGTRLSIL.

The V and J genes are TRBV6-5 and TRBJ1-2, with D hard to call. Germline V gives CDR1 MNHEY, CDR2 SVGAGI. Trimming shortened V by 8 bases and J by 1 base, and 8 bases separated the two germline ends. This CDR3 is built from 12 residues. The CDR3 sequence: CASVGDNYGYTF. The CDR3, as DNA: TGTGCCAGCGTCGGGGATAACTATGGCTACACCTTC.

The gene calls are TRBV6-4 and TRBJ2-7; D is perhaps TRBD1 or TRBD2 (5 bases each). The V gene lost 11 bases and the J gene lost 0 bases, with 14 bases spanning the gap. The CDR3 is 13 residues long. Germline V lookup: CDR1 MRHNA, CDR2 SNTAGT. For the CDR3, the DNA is TGTGCCGGAGGTGGGACGGACTCCTACGAGCAGTACTTC. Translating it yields CAGGGTDSYEQYF.

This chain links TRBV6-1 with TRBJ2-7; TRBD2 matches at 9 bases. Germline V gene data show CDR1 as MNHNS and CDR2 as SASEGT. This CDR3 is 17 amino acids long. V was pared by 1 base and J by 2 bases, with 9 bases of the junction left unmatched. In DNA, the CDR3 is TGTGCCAGCAGTGAAGGGGCTAGCGGGGCTATACCCTACGAGCAGTACTTC. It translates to CASSEGASGAIPYEQYF.

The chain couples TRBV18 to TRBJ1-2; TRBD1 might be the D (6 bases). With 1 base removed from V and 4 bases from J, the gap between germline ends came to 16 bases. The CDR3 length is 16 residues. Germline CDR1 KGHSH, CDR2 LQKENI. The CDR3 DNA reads TGTGCCAGCTCACCACTGGAGCAGGGGCTGAGCTATGGCTACACCTTC. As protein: CASSPLEQGLSYGYTF.

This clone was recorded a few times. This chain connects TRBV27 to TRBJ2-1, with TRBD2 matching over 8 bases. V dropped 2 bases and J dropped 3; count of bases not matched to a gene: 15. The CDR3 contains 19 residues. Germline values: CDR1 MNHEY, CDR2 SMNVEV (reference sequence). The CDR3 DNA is TGTGCCAGCAGTTTAAACCCCCCTCGACTAGCGCCTTACTACAATGAGCAGTTCTTC. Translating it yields CASSLNPPRLAPYYNEQFF.

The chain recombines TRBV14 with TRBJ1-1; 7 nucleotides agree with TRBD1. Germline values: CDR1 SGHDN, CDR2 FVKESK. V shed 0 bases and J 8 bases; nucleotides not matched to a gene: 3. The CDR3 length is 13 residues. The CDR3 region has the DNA TGTGCCAGCAGCCAAGACTGGACAGGCGAAGCTTTCTTT. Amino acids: CASSQDWTGEAFF.

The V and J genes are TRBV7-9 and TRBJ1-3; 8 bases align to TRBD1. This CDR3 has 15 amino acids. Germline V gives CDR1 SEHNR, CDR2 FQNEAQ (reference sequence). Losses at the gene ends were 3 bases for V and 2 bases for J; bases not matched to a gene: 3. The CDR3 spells CASSFRTGPGNTIYF. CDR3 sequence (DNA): TGTGCCAGCAGCTTTAGGACAGGGCCTGGAAACACCATATATTTT.

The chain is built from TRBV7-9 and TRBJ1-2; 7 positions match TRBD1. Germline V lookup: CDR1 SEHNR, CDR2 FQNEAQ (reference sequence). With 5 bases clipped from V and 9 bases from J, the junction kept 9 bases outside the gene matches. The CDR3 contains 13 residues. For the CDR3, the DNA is TGTGCCAGCAGCCGGGACAGCTCTATTAGCTACACCTTC. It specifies CASSRDSSISYTF.

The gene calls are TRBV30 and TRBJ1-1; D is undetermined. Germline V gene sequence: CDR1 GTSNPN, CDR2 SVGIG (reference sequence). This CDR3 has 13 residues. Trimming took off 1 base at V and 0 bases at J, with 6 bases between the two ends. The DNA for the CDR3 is TGTGCCTGGAGTGGTCAGGTGAACACTGAAGCTTTCTTT. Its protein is CAWSGQVNTEAFF.

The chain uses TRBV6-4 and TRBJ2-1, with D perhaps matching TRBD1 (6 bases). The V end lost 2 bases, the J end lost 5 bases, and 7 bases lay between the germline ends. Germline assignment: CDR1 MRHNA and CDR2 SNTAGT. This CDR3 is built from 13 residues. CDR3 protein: CASSDRDNNEQFF. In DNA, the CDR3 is TGTGCCAGCAGTGACCGGGACAACAATGAGCAGTTCTTC.

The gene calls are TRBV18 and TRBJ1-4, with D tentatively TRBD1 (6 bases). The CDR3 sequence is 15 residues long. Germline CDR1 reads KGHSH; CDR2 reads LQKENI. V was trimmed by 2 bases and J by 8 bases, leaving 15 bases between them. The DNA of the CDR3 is TGTGCCAGCTCACCAAGTATACAGGGAGGAGAAAAACTGTTTTTT. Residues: CASSPSIQGGEKLFF.

CDR3 residues: CASSPYAGQNGGVTQYF. The CDR3 DNA is TGTGCCAGCAGTCCCTATGCCGGACAGAACGGAGGCGTGACCCAGTACTTC. The chain is built from TRBV7-2 and TRBJ2-5; possible D gene TRBD1, 6 bases. The CDR3 is 17 amino acids. The germline CDR1 and CDR2 sequences are SGHTA and FQGNSA. V was pared by 6 bases and J by 7 bases, with 27 bases between. The variable domain in full, with the rest retrieved from reference TRBV7-2 and TRBJ2-5, is GAGVSQSPSNKVTEKGKDVELRCDPISGHTALYWYRQSLGQGLEFLIYFQGNSAPDKSGLPSDRFSAERTGGSVSTLTIQRTQQEDSAVYLCASSPYAGQNGGVTQYFGPGTRLLVL.

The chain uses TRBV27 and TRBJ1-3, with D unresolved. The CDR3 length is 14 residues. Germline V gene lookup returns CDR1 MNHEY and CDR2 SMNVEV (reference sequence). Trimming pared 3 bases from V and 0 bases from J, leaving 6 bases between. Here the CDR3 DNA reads TGTGCCAGCAGTTTTGGACCCTCTGGAAACACCATATATTTT. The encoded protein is CASSFGPSGNTIYF.

CDR3 sequence reads: CASRGTTSYNEQFF. The DNA for the CDR3 is TGTGCCAGTCGGGGGACTACCTCCTACAATGAGCAGTTCTTC. The chain combines TRBV19 with TRBJ2-1; 7 bases align to TRBD2. The V and J ends lost 8 bases and 0 bases, in that order; junction bases with no gene match: 4. The germline V gene has CDR1 LNHDA and CDR2 SQIVND (reference sequence). The CDR3 covers 14 residues.

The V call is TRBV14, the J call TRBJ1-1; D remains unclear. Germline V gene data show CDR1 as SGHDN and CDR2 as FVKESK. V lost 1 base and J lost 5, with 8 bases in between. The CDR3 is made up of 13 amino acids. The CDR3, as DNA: TGTGCCAGCAGCCAAGTAGTGGGAACTGAAGCTTTCTTT. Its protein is CASSQVVGTEAFF.

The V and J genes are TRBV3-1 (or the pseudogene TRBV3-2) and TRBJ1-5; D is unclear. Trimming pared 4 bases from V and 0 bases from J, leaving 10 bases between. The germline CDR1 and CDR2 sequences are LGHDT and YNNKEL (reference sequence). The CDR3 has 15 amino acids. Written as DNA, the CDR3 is TGTGCCAGCAGCCCCCTATGGTCTAGCAATCAGCCCCAGCATTTT. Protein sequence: CASSPLWSSNQPQHF.

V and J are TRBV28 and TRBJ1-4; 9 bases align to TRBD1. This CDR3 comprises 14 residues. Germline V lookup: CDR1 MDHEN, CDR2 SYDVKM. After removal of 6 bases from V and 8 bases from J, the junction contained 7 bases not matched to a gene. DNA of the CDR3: TGTGCCAGCAGCCCCGGGACAGGGAACGAAAAACTGTTTTTT. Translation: CASSPGTGNEKLFF.

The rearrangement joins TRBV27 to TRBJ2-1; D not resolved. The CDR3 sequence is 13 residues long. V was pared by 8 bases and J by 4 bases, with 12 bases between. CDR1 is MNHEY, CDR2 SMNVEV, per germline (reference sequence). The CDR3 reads CASGNFLYNEQFF. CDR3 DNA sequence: TGTGCCAGCGGTAACTTCCTATACAATGAGCAGTTCTTC.

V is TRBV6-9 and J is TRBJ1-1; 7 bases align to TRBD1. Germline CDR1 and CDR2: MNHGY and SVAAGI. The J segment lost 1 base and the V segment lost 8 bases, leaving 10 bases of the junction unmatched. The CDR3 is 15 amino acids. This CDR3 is CASCVGGNGNTEAFF. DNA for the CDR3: TGTGCCAGCTGCGTAGGGGGCAATGGGAACACTGAAGCTTTCTTT.

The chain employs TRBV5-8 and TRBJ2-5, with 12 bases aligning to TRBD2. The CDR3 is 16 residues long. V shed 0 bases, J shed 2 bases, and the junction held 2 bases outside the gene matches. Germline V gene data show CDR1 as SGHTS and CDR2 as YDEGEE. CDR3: CASSLGLAGGQETQYF. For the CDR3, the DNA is TGTGCCAGCAGCTTGGGTCTAGCGGGGGGGCAAGAGACCCAGTACTTC. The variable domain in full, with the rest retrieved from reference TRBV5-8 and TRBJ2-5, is EAGVTQSPTHLIKTRGQQATLRCSPISGHTSVYWYQQALGLGLQFLLWYDEGEERNRGNFPPRFSGRQFPNYSSELNVNALELEDSALYLCASSLGLAGGQETQYFGPGTRLLVL.

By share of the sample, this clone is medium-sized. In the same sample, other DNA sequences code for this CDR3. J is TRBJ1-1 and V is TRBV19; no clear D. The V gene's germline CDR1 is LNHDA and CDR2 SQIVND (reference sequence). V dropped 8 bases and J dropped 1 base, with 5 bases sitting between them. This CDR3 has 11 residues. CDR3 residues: CASDTNTEAFF. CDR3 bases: TGTGCCAGTGACACGAACACTGAAGCTTTCTTT.